These T cell receptor beta chains were read from a single sample in a study of somatic mutations in cytotoxic T cells in rheumatoid arthritis. Profiled with immunoSEQ multiplex PCR; TCRdb holds only in-frame clones, not every one. The table has fewer than 13,000 clones, roughly 68% seen once; the top ten hold 30% to 40%. Input material: CD8+ T cells sorted from blood. The origin of the receptors is a man in his sixties in good health. CDR3s include the opening cysteine and the closing phenylalanine or tryptophan. D genes are given only for firm matches. Clone size appears in some rows only: once, few, many, or a class for an expanded clone.

clone_size: NA
d_call: TRBD1
j_call: TRBJ2-7
v_call: TRBV9
cdr3_aa: CASSVGTGGGYEQYF
cdr3_nt: TGTGCCAGCAGCGTCGGGACAGGGGGCGGTTACGAGCAGTACTTC

clone_size: NA
d_call: TRBD2
j_call: TRBJ2-3
v_call: TRBV7-9
cdr3_aa: CASSTRLAGGSDTQYF
cdr3_nt: TGTGCCAGCAGCACCAGACTAGCGGGAGGGTCAGATACGCAGTATTTT

clone_size: NA
d_call: NA
j_call: TRBJ1-6
v_call: TRBV19
cdr3_aa: CASSIDGSTNSPLHF
cdr3_nt: TGTGCCAGTAGTATAGACGGCAGCACTAATTCACCCCTCCACTTT

clone_size: NA
d_call: NA
j_call: TRBJ1-6
v_call: TRBV27
cdr3_aa: CATRAFSYNSPLHF
cdr3_nt: TGTGCCACTCGGGCGTTCTCCTATAATTCACCCCTCCACTTT

clone_size: once
d_call: TRBD1
j_call: TRBJ2-5
v_call: TRBV4-1
cdr3_aa: CASSPGTGAETQYF
cdr3_nt: TGCGCCAGCAGCCCCGGGACAGGGGCAGAGACCCAGTACTTC

clone_size: once
d_call: TRBD2
j_call: TRBJ2-1
v_call: TRBV30
cdr3_aa: CAWSVLAGRGNEQFF
cdr3_nt: TGTGCCTGGAGTGTTCTTGCCGGGAGGGGCAATGAGCAGTTCTTC

clone_size: NA
d_call: NA
j_call: TRBJ1-2
v_call: TRBV28
cdr3_aa: CASSLVVSGDDNYGYTF
cdr3_nt: TGTGCCAGCAGTTTAGTTGTGTCGGGGGACGACAACTATGGCTACACCTTC

clone_size: once
d_call: TRBD2
j_call: TRBJ2-3
v_call: TRBV7-8
cdr3_aa: CASSRTSGGQGAADTQYF
cdr3_nt: TGTGCCAGCAGCCGGACTAGCGGGGGCCAGGGGGCCGCAGATACGCAGTATTTT

clone_size: NA
d_call: NA
j_call: TRBJ1-4
v_call: TRBV4-3
cdr3_aa: CASSPSWGRDEKLFF
cdr3_nt: TGCGCCAGCAGCCCCTCTTGGGGCAGGGATGAAAAACTGTTTTTT

clone_size: few
d_call: NA
j_call: TRBJ2-1
v_call: TRBV19
cdr3_aa: CASSLGAGSSYNEQFF
cdr3_nt: TGTGCCAGTAGTCTCGGGGCGGGGAGCTCCTACAATGAGCAGTTCTTC

clone_size: NA
d_call: NA
j_call: TRBJ2-2
v_call: TRBV15
cdr3_aa: CATSREVPNTGELFF
cdr3_nt: TGTGCCACCAGCAGAGAGGTGCCAAACACCGGGGAGCTGTTTTTT

clone_size: NA
d_call: NA
j_call: TRBJ2-4
v_call: TRBV1
cdr3_aa: CTTRDRAKNIQYF
cdr3_nt: TGCACCACTCGGGACAGAGCCAAAAACATTCAGTACTTC

clone_size: NA
d_call: NA
j_call: TRBJ1-6
v_call: TRBV15
cdr3_aa: CATSRDYRPGASSPLHF
cdr3_nt: TGTGCCACCAGCAGAGATTATCGGCCCGGGGCCAGTTCACCCCTCCACTTT

clone_size: NA
d_call: NA
j_call: TRBJ2-3
v_call: TRBV5-6
cdr3_aa: CASSLKGSSLIDTQYF
cdr3_nt: TGTGCCAGCAGCTTGAAGGGATCCTCCCTCATAGATACGCAGTATTTT

clone_size: NA
d_call: NA
j_call: TRBJ2-3
v_call: TRBV5-4
cdr3_aa: CASSLGGELSTDTQYF
cdr3_nt: TGTGCCAGCAGCTTGGGGGGGGAGCTAAGCACAGATACGCAGTATTTT

clone_size: NA
d_call: TRBD2
j_call: TRBJ2-7
v_call: TRBV7-9
cdr3_aa: CASSMGLGDEQYF
cdr3_nt: TGTGCCAGCAGCATGGGACTAGGCGACGAGCAGTACTTC

clone_size: NA
d_call: TRBD1
j_call: TRBJ2-4
v_call: TRBV15
cdr3_aa: CATSATRDSGAKNIQYF
cdr3_nt: TGTGCCACCAGCGCCACTCGGGACAGTGGAGCCAAAAACATTCAGTACTTC

clone_size: NA
d_call: NA
j_call: TRBJ2-5
v_call: TRBV27
cdr3_aa: CASSLSSWSQETQYF
cdr3_nt: TGTGCCAGCAGTTTATCATCTTGGTCGCAAGAGACCCAGTACTTC

clone_size: few
d_call: TRBD1
j_call: TRBJ2-7
v_call: TRBV7-9
cdr3_aa: CASAAGTGVSSSSYEQYF
cdr3_nt: TGTGCCTCGGCAGCCGGGACAGGGGTCTCGTCCTCCTCCTACGAGCAGTACTTC

clone_size: NA
d_call: TRBD2
j_call: TRBJ2-7
v_call: TRBV7-9
cdr3_aa: CASSLQAGGLSSYEQYF
cdr3_nt: TGTGCCAGCAGCTTACAAGCGGGGGGGCTTAGTTCCTACGAGCAGTACTTC

clone_size: NA
d_call: NA
j_call: TRBJ2-2
v_call: TRBV7-6
cdr3_aa: CASSRPGLPNTGELFF
cdr3_nt: TGTGCCAGCAGCCGACCGGGACTCCCGAACACCGGGGAGCTGTTTTTT

clone_size: few
d_call: TRBD1
j_call: TRBJ2-7
v_call: TRBV15
cdr3_aa: CATSTGTDYEQYF
cdr3_nt: TGTGCCACCAGCACCGGGACAGACTACGAGCAGTACTTC

clone_size: NA
d_call: NA
j_call: TRBJ1-1
v_call: TRBV9
cdr3_aa: CASSVGTDTEAFF
cdr3_nt: TGTGCCAGCAGCGTAGGGACAGACACTGAAGCTTTCTTT

clone_size: NA
d_call: NA
j_call: TRBJ1-3
v_call: TRBV30
cdr3_aa: CAWSEDSQDSRF
cdr3_nt: TGTGCCTGGAGTGAGGACAGCCAGGATTCCCGATTT

clone_size: NA
d_call: NA
j_call: TRBJ1-2
v_call: TRBV7-9
cdr3_aa: CASSSDMTYTF
cdr3_nt: TGTGCCAGCAGCTCCGATATGACCTACACCTTC

clone_size: NA
d_call: TRBD2
j_call: TRBJ2-1
v_call: TRBV29-1
cdr3_aa: CSVEDGGRPDNEQFF
cdr3_nt: TGCAGCGTTGAAGATGGCGGGAGACCCGACAATGAGCAGTTCTTC

clone_size: few
d_call: NA
j_call: TRBJ2-2
v_call: TRBV29-1
cdr3_aa: CSVAAGFGTGELFF
cdr3_nt: TGCAGCGTTGCCGCGGGGTTCGGTACCGGGGAGCTGTTTTTT

clone_size: NA
d_call: TRBD2
j_call: TRBJ2-1
v_call: TRBV11-1
cdr3_aa: CASSAGLAGDREQFF
cdr3_nt: TGTGCCAGCAGCGCAGGACTAGCGGGAGATCGGGAGCAGTTCTTC

clone_size: NA
d_call: TRBD1
j_call: TRBJ2-7
v_call: TRBV11-2
cdr3_aa: CASSLGTGGAPSYEQYF
cdr3_nt: TGTGCCAGCAGCTTAGGGACAGGGGGCGCGCCCTCCTACGAGCAGTACTTC

clone_size: few
d_call: TRBD2
j_call: TRBJ2-5
v_call: TRBV15
cdr3_aa: CATSATSGRAWETQYF
cdr3_nt: TGTGCCACCAGTGCGACTAGCGGGAGGGCTTGGGAGACCCAGTACTTC

clone_size: NA
d_call: NA
j_call: TRBJ1-2
v_call: TRBV21-1
cdr3_aa: CASSSPGQGNYGYTF
cdr3_nt: TGTGCCAGCAGCAGCCCGGGACAGGGAAACTATGGCTACACCTTC

clone_size: NA
d_call: NA
j_call: TRBJ2-1
v_call: TRBV19
cdr3_aa: CASSIGVSSYNEQFF
cdr3_nt: TGTGCCAGTAGTATAGGGGTTAGTTCCTACAATGAGCAGTTCTTC

clone_size: NA
d_call: NA
j_call: TRBJ2-1
v_call: TRBV7-6
cdr3_aa: CASSFKSNNEQFF
cdr3_nt: TGTGCCAGCAGCTTTAAGAGTAACAATGAGCAGTTCTTC

clone_size: NA
d_call: TRBD2
j_call: TRBJ2-7
v_call: TRBV6-5
cdr3_aa: CASSYGGTSVYEQYF
cdr3_nt: TGTGCCAGCAGTTACGGTGGGACTAGCGTTTACGAGCAGTACTTC

clone_size: NA
d_call: NA
j_call: TRBJ1-1
v_call: TRBV7-8
cdr3_aa: CASSRQSRDSTKNTEAFF
cdr3_nt: TGTGCCAGCAGCCGTCAGAGTCGGGACTCCACAAAGAACACTGAAGCTTTCTTT

clone_size: few
d_call: TRBD2
j_call: TRBJ2-1
v_call: TRBV6-5
cdr3_aa: CASSPGTSGGYEQFF
cdr3_nt: TGTGCCAGCAGCCCCGGGACTAGCGGGGGGTATGAGCAGTTCTTC

clone_size: medium-sized
d_call: TRBD1
j_call: TRBJ2-6
v_call: TRBV19
cdr3_aa: CASGTGSSGANVLTF
cdr3_nt: TGTGCCAGCGGGACAGGGTCCTCTGGGGCCAACGTCCTGACTTTC

clone_size: NA
d_call: TRBD1
j_call: TRBJ2-7
v_call: TRBV10-3
cdr3_aa: CAIGGQGDSYEQYF
cdr3_nt: TGTGCCATCGGGGGACAGGGCGACTCCTACGAGCAGTACTTC

clone_size: NA
d_call: TRBD1
j_call: TRBJ1-5
v_call: TRBV7-2
cdr3_aa: CASSPTGWWNQPQHF
cdr3_nt: TGTGCCAGCAGCCCGACAGGGTGGTGGAATCAGCCCCAGCATTTT

clone_size: NA
d_call: NA
j_call: TRBJ1-1
v_call: TRBV7-2
cdr3_aa: CASSLALTPEAFF
cdr3_nt: TGTGCCAGCAGCTTAGCGCTTACTCCTGAAGCTTTCTTT

clone_size: NA
d_call: NA
j_call: TRBJ1-5
v_call: TRBV19
cdr3_aa: CASSLHEGQPQHF
cdr3_nt: TGTGCCAGTAGTCTTCATGAGGGGCAGCCCCAGCATTTT

clone_size: once
d_call: TRBD1
j_call: TRBJ2-2
v_call: TRBV6-5
cdr3_aa: CASSSGTGNTGELFF
cdr3_nt: TGTGCCAGCAGCTCCGGGACAGGGAACACCGGGGAGCTGTTTTTT

clone_size: few
d_call: NA
j_call: TRBJ2-7
v_call: TRBV11-2
cdr3_aa: CASSLDFHEQYF
cdr3_nt: TGTGCCAGCAGCTTAGATTTCCACGAGCAGTACTTC

clone_size: NA
d_call: NA
j_call: TRBJ1-2
v_call: TRBV4-1
cdr3_aa: CASSQGGNGGGYGYTF
cdr3_nt: TGCGCCAGCAGCCAAGGCGGGAACGGGGGCGGCTATGGCTACACCTTC

clone_size: NA
d_call: NA
j_call: TRBJ2-4
v_call: TRBV19
cdr3_aa: CASSIGASTAKNIQYF
cdr3_nt: TGTGCCAGTAGTATAGGAGCTAGCACCGCCAAAAACATTCAGTACTTC

clone_size: NA
d_call: NA
j_call: TRBJ2-3
v_call: TRBV28
cdr3_aa: CASTARGNTDTQYF
cdr3_nt: TGTGCCAGCACCGCTCGGGGGAACACAGATACGCAGTATTTT

clone_size: few
d_call: TRBD2
j_call: TRBJ2-1
v_call: TRBV4-2
cdr3_aa: CASSQPGTSGRFDEQFF
cdr3_nt: TGTGCCAGCAGCCAACCCGGGACTAGCGGGAGGTTCGATGAGCAGTTCTTC

clone_size: NA
d_call: TRBD2
j_call: TRBJ2-1
v_call: TRBV5-1
cdr3_aa: CASKRDSSYNEQFF
cdr3_nt: TGCGCCAGCAAGCGGGATAGCTCCTACAATGAGCAGTTCTTC

clone_size: NA
d_call: TRBD2
j_call: TRBJ2-2
v_call: TRBV27
cdr3_aa: CASSDPYLGSGRTGELFF
cdr3_nt: TGTGCCAGCAGCGATCCATATTTGGGTAGCGGGAGAACCGGGGAGCTGTTTTTT

clone_size: NA
d_call: TRBD2
j_call: TRBJ2-1
v_call: TRBV4-1
cdr3_aa: CASSQLLPTSGRLNEQFF
cdr3_nt: TGCGCCAGCAGCCAACTCCTGCCCACTAGCGGGAGGTTAAATGAGCAGTTCTTC

clone_size: once
d_call: NA
j_call: TRBJ1-5
v_call: TRBV19
cdr3_aa: CASSLTDRSNQPQHF
cdr3_nt: TGTGCCAGTAGTCTAACGGACAGAAGCAATCAGCCCCAGCATTTT

clone_size: NA
d_call: TRBD1
j_call: TRBJ2-6
v_call: TRBV27
cdr3_aa: CASSPGQGWASGANVLTF
cdr3_nt: TGTGCCAGCAGTCCGGGACAGGGATGGGCCTCTGGGGCCAACGTCCTGACTTTC

clone_size: NA
d_call: NA
j_call: TRBJ2-7
v_call: TRBV28
cdr3_aa: CASSRQHSYEQYF
cdr3_nt: TGTGCCAGCAGTCGACAACACTCCTACGAGCAGTACTTC

clone_size: NA
d_call: NA
j_call: TRBJ1-2
v_call: TRBV19
cdr3_aa: CASSAVIRECGGYTF
cdr3_nt: TGTGCCAGTAGTGCCGTCATCAGGGAGTGCGGCGGCTACACCTTC

clone_size: NA
d_call: NA
j_call: TRBJ2-7
v_call: TRBV7-2
cdr3_aa: CASRETAQGNYEQYF
cdr3_nt: TGTGCCAGCAGGGAAACGGCCCAGGGCAACTACGAGCAGTACTTC

clone_size: NA
d_call: NA
j_call: TRBJ2-3
v_call: TRBV29-1
cdr3_aa: CSVTTDTQYF
cdr3_nt: TGCAGCGTCACCACAGATACGCAGTATTTT

clone_size: NA
d_call: NA
j_call: TRBJ1-5
v_call: TRBV28
cdr3_aa: CASSLSYRGNQPQHF
cdr3_nt: TGTGCCAGCAGTCTATCGTACAGGGGCAATCAGCCCCAGCATTTT

clone_size: NA
d_call: NA
j_call: TRBJ1-1
v_call: TRBV5-6
cdr3_aa: CASTLLTGTDTEAFF
cdr3_nt: TGTGCCAGCACCCTACTCACAGGGACGGACACTGAAGCTTTCTTT